This note documents a single T cell receptor beta chain sequence. What it recognizes is unknown. These data originate in a study of metastatic and nonmetastatic thyroid tumors. Across the whole study: A comparison of repertoires was made across blood and tumor or nodule tissue from malignant and benign thyroid patients.

Study-level points and caveats: Reportedly, malignant thyroid tumors had significantly higher TCR beta diversity than benign nodules, in blood and tumor.

Each patient came to thyroid surgery without any prior treatment (of any kind). CDR3 size: 13 residues. V was clipped by 9 bases and J by 8 bases; unmatched bases: 6. CDR1 KGHDR and CDR2 SFDVKD come from the germline V gene. Original data processing: The distant-metastasis classifier for papillary thyroid cancer was built from CDR3 differences across clinicopathological groups. TCRdb re-clonotyped the PCR reads via MiXCR. Here the V and J calls rest on TCRdb's processing, not on the authors' analysis. This repertoire shows 35,000 or so clones, 15% to 20% found once; its top ten account for 12%. The sequence derives from a male donor with papillary thyroid cancer or a benign thyroid nodule (not recorded which). Some clones in this sample may be carry-over from other donors' samples. Sequencing was done on a sample of blood. The genes are TRBV24-1 and TRBJ2-1, with 10 bases that match TRBD1. CDR3 in DNA: TGTGCCACCCGGGACAGGGGCTTCGATGAGCAGTTCTTC. The encoded protein is CATRDRGFDEQFF.